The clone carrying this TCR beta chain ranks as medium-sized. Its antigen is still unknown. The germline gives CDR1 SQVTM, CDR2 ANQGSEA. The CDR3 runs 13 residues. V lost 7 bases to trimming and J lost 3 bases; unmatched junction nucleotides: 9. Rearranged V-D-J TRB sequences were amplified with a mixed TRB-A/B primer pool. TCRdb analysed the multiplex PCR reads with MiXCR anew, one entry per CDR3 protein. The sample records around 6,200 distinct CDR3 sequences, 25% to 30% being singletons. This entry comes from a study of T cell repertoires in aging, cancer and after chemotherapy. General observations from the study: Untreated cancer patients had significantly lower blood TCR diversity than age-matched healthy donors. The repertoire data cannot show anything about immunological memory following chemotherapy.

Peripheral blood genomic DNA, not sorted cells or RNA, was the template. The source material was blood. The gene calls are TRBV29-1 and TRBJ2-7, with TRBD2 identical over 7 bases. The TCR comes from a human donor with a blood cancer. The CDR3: CSAGSGTDYEQYF. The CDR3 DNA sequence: TGCAGCGCTGGCAGCGGGACGGACTACGAGCAGTACTTC.